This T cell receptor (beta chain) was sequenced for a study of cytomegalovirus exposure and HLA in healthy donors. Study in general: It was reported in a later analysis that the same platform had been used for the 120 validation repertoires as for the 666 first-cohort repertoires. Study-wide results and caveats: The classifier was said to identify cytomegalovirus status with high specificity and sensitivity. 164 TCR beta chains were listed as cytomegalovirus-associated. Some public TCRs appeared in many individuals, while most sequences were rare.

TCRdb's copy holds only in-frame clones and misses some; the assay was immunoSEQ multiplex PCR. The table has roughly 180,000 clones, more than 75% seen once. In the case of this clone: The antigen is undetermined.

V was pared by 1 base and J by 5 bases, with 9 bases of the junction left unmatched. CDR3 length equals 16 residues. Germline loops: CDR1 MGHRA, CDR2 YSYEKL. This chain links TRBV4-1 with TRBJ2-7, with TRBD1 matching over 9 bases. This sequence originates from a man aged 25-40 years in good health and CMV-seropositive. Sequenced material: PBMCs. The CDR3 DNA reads TGCGCCAGCAGCCAAGGTCCGGGACAGGGTTCCGACGAGCAGTACTTC. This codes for CASSQGPGQGSDEQYF.